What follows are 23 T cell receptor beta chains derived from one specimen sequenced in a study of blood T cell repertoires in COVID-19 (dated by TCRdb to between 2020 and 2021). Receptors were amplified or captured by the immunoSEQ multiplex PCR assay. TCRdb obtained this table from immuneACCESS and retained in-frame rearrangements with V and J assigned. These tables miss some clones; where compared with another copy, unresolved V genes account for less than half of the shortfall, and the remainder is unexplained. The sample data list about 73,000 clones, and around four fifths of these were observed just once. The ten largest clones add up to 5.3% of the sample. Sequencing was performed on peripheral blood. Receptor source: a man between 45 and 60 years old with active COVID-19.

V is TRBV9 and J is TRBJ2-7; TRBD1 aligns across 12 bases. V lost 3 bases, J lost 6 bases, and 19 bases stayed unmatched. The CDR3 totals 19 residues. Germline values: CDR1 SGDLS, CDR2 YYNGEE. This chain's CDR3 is CASSAQPGQGALLVPEQYF. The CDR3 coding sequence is TGTGCCAGCAGCGCCCAACCGGGACAGGGGGCCCTTCTCGTGCCCGAGCAGTACTTC.

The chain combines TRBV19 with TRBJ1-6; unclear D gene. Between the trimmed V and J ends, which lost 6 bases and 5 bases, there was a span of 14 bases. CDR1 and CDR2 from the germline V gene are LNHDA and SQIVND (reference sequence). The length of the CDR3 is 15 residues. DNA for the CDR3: TGTGCCAGTAGGGACGGTACAGCGGATAATTCACCCCTCCACTTT. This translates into CASRDGTADNSPLHF.

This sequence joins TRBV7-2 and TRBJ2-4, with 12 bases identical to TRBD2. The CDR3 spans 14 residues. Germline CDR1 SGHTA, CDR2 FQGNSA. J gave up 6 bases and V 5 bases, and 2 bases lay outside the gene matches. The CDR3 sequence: CASSPGLAGNIQYF. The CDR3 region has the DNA TGTGCCAGCAGCCCGGGACTAGCGGGAAACATTCAGTACTTC.

CDR3 residues: CASSFVKGQVYNEQFF. The CDR3 DNA reads as TGTGCCAGCAGTTTTGTGAAGGGGCAGGTCTACAATGAGCAGTTCTTC. The rearrangement uses TRBV28 and TRBJ2-1; possibly TRBD1 for D (5 bases). The germline CDR1 and CDR2 sequences are MDHEN and SYDVKM. Trimming shortened V by 3 bases and J by 3 bases, and 15 bases separated the two germline ends. This CDR3 has 16 residues. Full variable domain (rest looked up from reference TRBV28 and TRBJ2-1): DVKVTQSSRYLVKRTGEKVFLECVQDMDHENMFWYRQDPGLGLRLIYFSYDVKMKEKGDIPEGYSVSREKKERFSLILESASTNQTSMYLCASSFVKGQVYNEQFFGPGTRLTVL.

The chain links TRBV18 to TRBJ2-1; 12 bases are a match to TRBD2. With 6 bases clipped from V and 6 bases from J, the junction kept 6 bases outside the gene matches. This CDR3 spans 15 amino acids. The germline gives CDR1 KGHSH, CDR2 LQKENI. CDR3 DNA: TGTGCCAGCTCGCCTCCGGGACTAGCGGGCAATGAGCAGTTCTTC. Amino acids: CASSPPGLAGNEQFF. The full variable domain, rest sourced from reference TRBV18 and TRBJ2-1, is NAGVMQNPRHLVRRRGQEARLRCSPMKGHSHVYWYRQLPEEGLKFMVYLQKENIIDESGMPKERFSAEFPKEGPSILRIQQVVRGDSAAYFCASSPPGLAGNEQFFGPGTRLTVL.

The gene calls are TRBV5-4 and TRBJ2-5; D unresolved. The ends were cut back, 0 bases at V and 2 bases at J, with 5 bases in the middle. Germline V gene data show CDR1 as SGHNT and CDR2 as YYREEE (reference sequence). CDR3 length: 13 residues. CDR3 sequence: CASSLGQQETQYF. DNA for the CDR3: TGTGCCAGCAGCTTGGGCCAGCAAGAGACCCAGTACTTC.

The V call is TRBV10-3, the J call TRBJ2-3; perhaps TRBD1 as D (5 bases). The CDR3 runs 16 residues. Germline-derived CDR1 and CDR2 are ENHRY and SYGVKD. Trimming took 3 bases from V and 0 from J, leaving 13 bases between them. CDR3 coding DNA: TGTGCCATCAGTGACGACAGAACAACTAGCACAGATACGCAGTATTTT. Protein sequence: CAISDDRTTSTDTQYF.

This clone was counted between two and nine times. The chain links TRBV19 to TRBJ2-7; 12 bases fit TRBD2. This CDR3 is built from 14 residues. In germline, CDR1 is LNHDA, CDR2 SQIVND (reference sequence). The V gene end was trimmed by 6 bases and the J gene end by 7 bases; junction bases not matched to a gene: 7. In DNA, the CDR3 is TGTGCCAGTAGCCCTAGCGGGAGGGCCGAAGAGCAGTACTTC. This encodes CASSPSGRAEEQYF.

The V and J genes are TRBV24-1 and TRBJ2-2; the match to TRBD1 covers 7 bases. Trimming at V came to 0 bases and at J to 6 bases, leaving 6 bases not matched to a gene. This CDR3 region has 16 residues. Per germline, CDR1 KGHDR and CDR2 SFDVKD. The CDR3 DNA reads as TGTGCCACCAGTGATTTGCTTAGGGGGCGGGCCGGGGAGCTGTTTTTT. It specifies CATSDLLRGRAGELFF.

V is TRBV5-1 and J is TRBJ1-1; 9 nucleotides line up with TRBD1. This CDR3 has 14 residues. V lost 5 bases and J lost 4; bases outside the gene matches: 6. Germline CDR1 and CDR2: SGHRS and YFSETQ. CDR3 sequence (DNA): TGCGCCAGCAGTACAGGGGGCACGACCACTGAAGCTTTCTTT. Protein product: CASSTGGTTTEAFF.

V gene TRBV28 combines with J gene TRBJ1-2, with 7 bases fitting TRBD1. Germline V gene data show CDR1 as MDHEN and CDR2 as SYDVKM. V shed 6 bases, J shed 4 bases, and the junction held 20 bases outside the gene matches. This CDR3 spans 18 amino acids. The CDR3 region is CASRLYRGRTDTVYGYTF. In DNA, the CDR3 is TGTGCCAGCAGGCTTTACAGGGGACGGACGGATACGGTCTATGGCTACACCTTC.

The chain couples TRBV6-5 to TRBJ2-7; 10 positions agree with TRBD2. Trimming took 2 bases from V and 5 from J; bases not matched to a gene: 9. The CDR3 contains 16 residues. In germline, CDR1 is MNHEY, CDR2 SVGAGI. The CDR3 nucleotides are TGTGCCAGCAGTTACGGCAAGAGCGGGAGGGCCGACGAGCAGTACTTC. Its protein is CASSYGKSGRADEQYF.

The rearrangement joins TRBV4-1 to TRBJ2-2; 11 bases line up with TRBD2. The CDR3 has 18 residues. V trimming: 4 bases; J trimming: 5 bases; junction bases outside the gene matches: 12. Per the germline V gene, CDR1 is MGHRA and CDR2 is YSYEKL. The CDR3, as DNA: TGCGCCAGCAGCCCGGGACTAGCGGAAACCCGAGGAACCGGGGAGCTGTTTTTT. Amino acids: CASSPGLAETRGTGELFF.

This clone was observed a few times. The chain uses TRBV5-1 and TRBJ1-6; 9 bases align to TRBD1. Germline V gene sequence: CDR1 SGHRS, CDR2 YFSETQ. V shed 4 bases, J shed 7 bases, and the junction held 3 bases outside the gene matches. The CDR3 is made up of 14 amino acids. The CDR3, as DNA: TGCGCCAGCAGCATGGGACAGGGCAATTCACCCCTCCACTTT. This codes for CASSMGQGNSPLHF.

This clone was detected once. This CDR3 is CASSIGPSSGSSYEQYF. DNA for the CDR3: TGTGCCAGTAGTATAGGGCCTTCTAGCGGCAGCTCCTACGAGCAGTACTTC. This chain joins TRBV19 and TRBJ2-7; 7 bases are shared with TRBD2. V shed 1 base and J 0 bases; nucleotides not matched to a gene: 9. CDR1 and CDR2 from the germline V gene are LNHDA and SQIVND (reference sequence). The CDR3 spans 17 residues.

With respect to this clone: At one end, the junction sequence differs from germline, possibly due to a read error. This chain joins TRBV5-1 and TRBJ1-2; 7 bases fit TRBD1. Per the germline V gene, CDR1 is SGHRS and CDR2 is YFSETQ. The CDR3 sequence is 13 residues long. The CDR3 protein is CASSLGQLYGYTF. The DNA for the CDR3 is TGCGCCAGCAGTTTGGGACAGCTCTATGGCTACACCTTC.

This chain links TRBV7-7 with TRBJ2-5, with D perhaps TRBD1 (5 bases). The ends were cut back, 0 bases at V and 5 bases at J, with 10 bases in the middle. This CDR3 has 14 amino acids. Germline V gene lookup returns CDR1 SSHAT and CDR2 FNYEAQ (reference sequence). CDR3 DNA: TGTGCCAGCAGCTTAGCGGGTAGGGGCGAGACCCAGTACTTC. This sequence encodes CASSLAGRGETQYF.

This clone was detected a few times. The CDR3 nucleotides are TGTGCCAGCAGTTGGACTAGCGGGCCTAGCACAGATACGCAGTATTTT. This codes for CASSWTSGPSTDTQYF. The J gene is TRBJ2-3, the V gene TRBV2; TRBD2 aligns across 11 bases. This CDR3 comprises 16 residues. Trimming cost V 5 bases and J 0 bases; bases outside gene matches: 4. Germline-derived CDR1 and CDR2 are SNHLY and FYNNEI.

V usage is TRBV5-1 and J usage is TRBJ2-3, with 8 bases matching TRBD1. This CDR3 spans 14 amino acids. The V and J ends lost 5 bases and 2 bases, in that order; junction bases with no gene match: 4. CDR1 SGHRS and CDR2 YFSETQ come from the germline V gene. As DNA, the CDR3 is TGCGCCAGCAGGACAGGGGTCAACACAGATACGCAGTATTTT. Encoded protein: CASRTGVNTDTQYF.

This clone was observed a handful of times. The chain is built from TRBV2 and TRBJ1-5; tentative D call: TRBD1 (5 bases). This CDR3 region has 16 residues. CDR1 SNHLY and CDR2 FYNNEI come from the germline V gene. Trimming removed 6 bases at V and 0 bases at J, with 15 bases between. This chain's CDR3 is CASSLLTVRSNQPQHF. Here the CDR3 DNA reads TGTGCCAGCAGCCTTCTGACAGTGCGTAGCAATCAGCCCCAGCATTTT.

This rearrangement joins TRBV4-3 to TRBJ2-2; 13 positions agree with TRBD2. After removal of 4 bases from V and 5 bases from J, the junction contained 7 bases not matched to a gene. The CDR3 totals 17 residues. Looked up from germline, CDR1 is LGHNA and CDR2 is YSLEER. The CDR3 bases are TGCGCCAGCAGCCCCGGACTAGCGGGAGATGCTACCGGGGAGCTGTTTTTT. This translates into CASSPGLAGDATGELFF.

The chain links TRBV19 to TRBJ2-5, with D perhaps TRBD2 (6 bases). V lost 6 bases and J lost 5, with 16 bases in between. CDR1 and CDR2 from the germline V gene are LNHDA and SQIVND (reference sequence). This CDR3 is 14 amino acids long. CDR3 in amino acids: CASRKDAAGETQYF. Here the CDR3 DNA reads TGTGCCAGTAGAAAGGACGCCGCGGGGGAGACCCAGTACTTC.

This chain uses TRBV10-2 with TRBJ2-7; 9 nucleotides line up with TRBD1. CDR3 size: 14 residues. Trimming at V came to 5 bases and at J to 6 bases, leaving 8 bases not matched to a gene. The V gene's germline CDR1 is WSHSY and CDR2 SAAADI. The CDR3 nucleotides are TGCGCCAGCAGTAGGACAGGGGAGTCCCTCGAGCAGTACTTC. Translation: CASSRTGESLEQYF.